A few counts support the clone carrying this TCR beta chain. Its antigen is currently unknown. 13 Jbeta primers and 60 Vbeta primers were used for the PCR. Some clones are missing from TCRdb's copy, which holds only in-frame ones; the method was immunoSEQ multiplex PCR. Of 130,000 or so clones in the sample, about 8.6% were seen once. The sample comes from a study of cytomegalovirus exposure and HLA in healthy donors. The study's findings and limits: CMV serostatus alone was available as immune exposure information.

The germline V gene encodes CDR1 MNHEY and CDR2 SVGAGI. The V end was cut by 6 bases, the J end by 2 bases, with 14 bases between. This CDR3 has 14 residues. The sample comprised PBMCs. This chain connects TRBV6-5 to TRBJ2-7; tentative D call: TRBD1 (5 bases). The TCR was taken from a woman aged 40 to 50 in good health and CMV-seropositive. CDR3 sequence reads: CASSQGVPTYEQYF. CDR3 sequence (DNA): TGTGCCAGCAGCCAAGGGGTGCCAACCTACGAGCAGTACTTC.